The 18 T cell receptor beta chains presented below share a single source sample, sequenced in a study of blood T cell repertoires in COVID-19. Assay used: immunoSEQ multiplex PCR; TCRdb lists only in-frame clones, some missing. The sample contains 45,000 to 55,000 clones, more than 70% of which appear only once. The sample consisted of peripheral blood. Receptor source: an elderly woman with acute or convalescent COVID-19.

In this sample, this clone turned up once. The chain combines TRBV6-5 with TRBJ2-1; 10 nucleotides align to TRBD2. V gave up 6 bases and J gave up 7 bases; unmatched junction bases: 6. The germline V gene encodes CDR1 MNHEY and CDR2 SVGAGI. The CDR3 loop spans 14 amino acids. The CDR3 DNA sequence: TGTGCCAGCAGGCGGGTAGCGGGGGGAAATGAGCAGTTCTTC. Translating gives CASRRVAGGNEQFF.

The chain carries TRBV6-6 and TRBJ1-6; a possible D gene is TRBD1 (5 bases). Germline lookup yields CDR1 MNHNY and CDR2 SVGAGI (reference sequence). The germline V and J ends were trimmed by 2 bases and 8 bases, with 10 bases remaining between them. The CDR3 consists of 14 residues. CDR3 coding DNA: TGTGCCAGCAGTTACGGGGGGAGGGATTCACCCCTCCACTTT. Translation gives CASSYGGRDSPLHF.

The V call is TRBV3-1 (or the pseudogene TRBV3-2), the J call TRBJ1-3; D is ambiguous. Germline loops: CDR1 LGHDT, CDR2 YNNKEL (reference sequence). V was trimmed by 4 bases and J by 2 bases, leaving 6 bases between them. The CDR3 contains 13 residues. DNA of the CDR3: TGTGCCAGCAGCCTGAACACTGGAAACACCATATATTTT. It is translated as CASSLNTGNTIYF.

There are a few counts of this clone. The chain combines TRBV11-2 with TRBJ2-6; the match to TRBD1 covers 8 bases. Germline lookup yields CDR1 SGHAT and CDR2 FQNNGV. The J segment lost 0 bases and the V segment lost 5 bases, leaving 9 bases of the junction unmatched. The CDR3 spans 18 residues. For the CDR3, the DNA is TGTGCCAGCAGCCCGCTTGGGACAGGCGGCTCTGGGGCCAACGTCCTGACTTTC. This translates into CASSPLGTGGSGANVLTF.

This clone has a single count. The chain couples TRBV6-5 to TRBJ1-5; TRBD1 agrees at 7 bases. Germline CDR1 reads MNHEY; CDR2 reads SVGAGI. Trimming took 7 bases from V and 3 from J; bases not matched to a gene: 3. This CDR3 comprises 13 residues. CDR3 protein: CASMDRNNQPQHF. The CDR3 DNA reads TGTGCCAGCATGGACAGGAACAATCAGCCCCAGCATTTT.

The genes are TRBV7-9 and TRBJ2-1; D is possibly TRBD2 (5 bases). The CDR3 covers 14 residues. Looked up from germline, CDR1 is SEHNR and CDR2 is FQNEAQ (reference sequence). Trimming cost V 7 bases and J 0 bases, with 10 bases left between them. The DNA for the CDR3 is TGTGCCAGCACCCCGGGAAGCTCCTACAATGAGCAGTTCTTC. Translated: CASTPGSSYNEQFF.

The rearrangement links TRBV30 to TRBJ2-1, with TRBD1 matching 10 bases. The germline CDR1 and CDR2 sequences are GTSNPN and SVGIG (reference sequence). With V trimmed by 5 bases and J by 5 bases, 6 bases remained unmatched. The CDR3 is made up of 14 amino acids. This CDR3 reads CAWCRDRGNNEQFF. For the CDR3, the DNA is TGTGCCTGGTGCCGGGACAGGGGAAACAATGAGCAGTTCTTC. The whole variable domain, remainder taken from reference TRBV30 and TRBJ2-1, is SQTIHQWPATLVQPVGSPLSLECTVEGTSNPNLYWYRQAAGRGLQLLFYSVGIGQISSEVPQNLSASRPQDRQFILSSKKLLLSDSGFYLCAWCRDRGNNEQFFGPGTRLTVL.

This chain connects TRBV19 to TRBJ2-3; 9 bases fit TRBD1. The germline CDR1 and CDR2 sequences are LNHDA and SQIVND (reference sequence). V gave up 3 bases and J gave up 3 bases; unmatched junction bases: 4. The CDR3 spans 15 residues. CDR3 DNA sequence: TGTGCCAGTAGTATGGGACAGGGTAGAACAGATACGCAGTATTTT. Protein sequence: CASSMGQGRTDTQYF.

J is TRBJ1-5 and V is TRBV3-1 (or the pseudogene TRBV3-2); 7 nucleotides agree with TRBD1. The CDR3 runs to 16 residues. Germline lookup yields CDR1 LGHDT and CDR2 YNNKEL (reference sequence). With V trimmed by 0 bases and J by 0 bases, 2 bases remained unmatched. The CDR3 here is CASSQDHRGSNQPQHF. As DNA, the CDR3 is TGTGCCAGCAGCCAAGACCACAGGGGTAGCAATCAGCCCCAGCATTTT.

The V and J genes are TRBV11-3 and TRBJ2-7, with 12 nucleotides matching TRBD2. Germline trimming cut 0 bases from V and 0 bases from J; bases unmatched to any gene: 9. CDR3 length: 19 residues. CDR1 is SGHNT, CDR2 YENEEA, per germline. The CDR3 reads CASSLDTGLAGPSSYEQYV. CDR3 nucleotides: TGTGCCAGCAGCTTAGATACGGGACTAGCGGGTCCCAGCTCCTACGAGCAGTACGTC.

The rearrangement joins TRBV13 to TRBJ2-3; no firm D call. CDR1 is PRHDT, CDR2 FYEKMQ, per germline (reference sequence). The CDR3 runs to 13 residues. Trimming took off 5 bases at V and 6 bases at J, with 12 bases between the two ends. CDR3 coding DNA: TGTGCCAGCAGCCTCCGGCACGGGGATACGCAGTATTTT. Encoded protein: CASSLRHGDTQYF.

This clone came up once. This rearrangement joins TRBV19 to TRBJ2-5, with 15 nucleotides matching TRBD2. The CDR3 loop spans 16 amino acids. Germline values: CDR1 LNHDA, CDR2 SQIVND (reference sequence). V lost 3 bases and J lost 4; bases outside the gene matches: 3. The CDR3 here is CASSIGLAGGPETQYF. DNA for the CDR3: TGTGCCAGTAGTATCGGACTAGCGGGGGGGCCAGAGACCCAGTACTTC. Full variable domain (missing parts from reference TRBV19 and TRBJ2-5): DGGITQSPKYLFRKEGQNVTLSCEQNLNHDAMYWYRQDPGQGLRLIYYSQIVNDFQKGDIAEGYSVSREKKESFPLTVTSAQKNPTAFYLCASSIGLAGGPETQYFGPGTRLLVL.

The chain joins TRBV12-3 or TRBV12-4 to TRBJ2-3, with D unresolved. The CDR3 runs 12 residues. The ends were cut back, 3 bases at V and 2 bases at J, with 3 bases in the middle. The CDR3 DNA reads as TGTGCCAGCAGTTTTAACACAGATACGCAGTATTTT. It is translated as CASSFNTDTQYF.

The chain's CDR3 is CASSHPRGRQYF. The DNA for the CDR3 is TGCGCCAGCAGCCATCCCCGGGGTCGCCAGTACTTC. The rearrangement uses TRBV4-1 and TRBJ2-5, with a possible D match to TRBD2 (5 bases). The germline V gene encodes CDR1 MGHRA and CDR2 YSYEKL. The V gene lost 3 bases and the J gene lost 10 bases, with 12 bases spanning the gap. The length of the CDR3 is 12 residues.

This clone was detected a few times. The CDR3 is CASSPRTGAGNTIYF. CDR3 nucleotide sequence: TGTGCCAGTAGCCCCCGGACAGGAGCTGGAAACACCATATATTTT. The rearrangement joins TRBV19 to TRBJ1-3; 7 bases fit TRBD1. Germline CDR1 and CDR2: LNHDA and SQIVND (reference sequence). J was trimmed by 2 bases and V by 6 bases; bases with no gene match: 7. There are 15 residues in the CDR3.

The chain is built from TRBV5-4 and TRBJ2-1; tentatively, D is TRBD1 (5 bases). The CDR3 is 14 residues long. Trimming pared 3 bases from V and 3 bases from J, leaving 10 bases between. Germline CDR1 SGHNT, CDR2 YYREEE (reference sequence). The CDR3 DNA follows: TGTGCCAGCAGCTCAGGGCAGAGCTACAATGAGCAGTTCTTC. It encodes CASSSGQSYNEQFF.

Worth noting for this clone: The junction and the germline gene differ at one end; a read error may be behind it. This chain joins TRBV3-1 (or the pseudogene TRBV3-2) and TRBJ2-5, with 7 nucleotides matching TRBD2. The CDR3 is made up of 18 amino acids. Germline V CDR1 and CDR2: LGHDT, YNNKEL (reference sequence). CDR3 region: CASGQDRRKRGFQETQYF. CDR3 sequence (DNA): TGTGCCAGCGGCCAAGATCGAAGGAAGCGGGGCTTTCAAGAGACCCAGTACTTC.

The genes are TRBV7-2 and TRBJ2-1; 9 bases fit TRBD1. This CDR3 has 15 amino acids. Trimming at V came to 2 bases and at J to 8 bases, leaving 7 bases not matched to a gene. Germline V CDR1 and CDR2: SGHTA, FQGNSA. The CDR3 DNA reads TGTGCCAGCAGCTTATTTACAGGGGGCGTCTATGAGCAGTTCTTC. Translating gives CASSLFTGGVYEQFF.